This T cell receptor (beta chain) was recorded in a study of identical twins (dated by TCRdb to the mid-2010s). For the wider study: TCR alpha and beta repertoires from monozygotic twins, unrelated adults of various ages and cord blood were deep-sequenced to test whether fetal clonotypes persist. To rule out contamination, replicate twin experiments were performed at different times with different library preparation protocols. Beyond this particular receptor, the publication reports: The excess sharing between twins in beta out-of-frame sequences was weaker because fewer shared sequences reduced the signal-to-noise ratio. Recombination models systematically underestimated out-of-frame TCR alpha sharing in monozygotic twins but agreed with sharing between unrelated individuals. Abundant cord blood beta clonotypes had fewer insertions, young adult naive repertoires showed a similar but weaker trend, and memory repertoires showed no such trend. Invariant T cells such as MAIT and iNKT could partly confound zero-insertion analyses, though diverse VJ usage argued against this for most clonotypes. Conclusions relied on cross-sectional statistical analysis, since the same donors could not be followed over many years. Compared with coincidental sharing between unrelated individuals, out-of-frame TCR alpha sequences shared between twins showed an excess of sequences with low generation probability.

The library was prepared using 5' RACE. The data were produced on an Illumina HiSeq 2000. A universal primer binding site was added through template switching, and the final cDNA carried a unique molecular identifier so that TCR cDNA molecules could be counted accurately. Specific primers in the conserved constant-segment region were used to synthesize first-strand cDNA for the TCR alpha and beta chains. Each cDNA library was double barcoded, with a SMART-Mk sample barcode plus Illumina barcodes, to control for contamination. TruSeq adapter sequences, together with Illumina sample barcodes, were added in two successive PCR steps. Sequencing of the TCR alpha and beta cDNA libraries was done on the Illumina HiSeq platform using custom primers. From the authors' description of their analysis: MiGEC processed the raw reads to extract unique molecular identifiers, while MiXCR was used to determine the CDR3 positions. Recombination models were inferred per individual with the repgenHMM and IGoR tools using an EM algorithm. Shared clonotypes were analyzed with the tcR package in R, and sharing was normalized by the product of cloneset sizes. To study raw recombination without the effects of thymic and clonal selection, out-of-frame nonproductive sequences were analyzed. The public reads were reprocessed in TCRdb via fastp at Q25 and MiXCR, keeping in-frame beta chains. Rows with one shared CDR3 protein collapse into an entry with the most common genes and DNA. TCRdb, not the original authors, processed these V and J calls. The table for this sample lists around 250,000 distinct CDR3 sequences; roughly 13% of them were counted only once. Together, the top ten hold about 3.9% of the sample.

Notes on this clonotype: The antigen it binds to is not known. No much larger clone is present one base from it, and per-base qualities are unavailable.

V is pared back by 5 bases and J by 8 bases, with 12 bases lying between the germline termini. The germline V gene supplies CDR1 SNHLY and CDR2 FYNNEI. Including cysteine and phenylalanine, the CDR3 has 12 amino acids. Just the 36-base CDR3 DNA is kept, in frame starting at base 1. Only healthy Caucasian donors were included. The twin cohort comprised three pairs of female monozygotic twins, all aged about 18 to 30 years. Miltenyi CD45RO+ enrichment and human naive T-cell isolation kits were used to isolate memory (CD45RO+) and naive T cells from PBMC. These same records also appear under a second study, on yellow fever vaccine responses in identical twins. According to the second study: The authors reported that the T cell response to vaccination in identical twins appeared partly convergent and partly personalized. The study precisely tracked vaccine-responding T cell clones in identical twins.

The sample was memory (CD45RO+) T cells sorted from blood. This specimen's cell subset or site label, interpreted: CD45RO+ enriched T cells. The TCR originated in a woman between 18 and 30 years old in good health. The chain is assembled from TRBV2 and TRBJ1-2; no D gene is confidently identified. The DNA is as follows: TGTGCCAGCAGTTTCTCATTCGAAGGCTACACCTTC. Its amino acids are CASSFSFEGYTF.